Listed here are 27 T cell receptor beta chains from one sample, sequenced in a study of CD8+CD57+ T cells in acquired aplastic anemia. Genomic DNA, the template, was used for profiling of the TCR beta VDJ and CDR3. TCRdb used MiXCR to reprocess the reads, holding one entry per CDR3 protein. The sample consists of about 180,000 distinct CDR3 sequences, around 45% of them appearing once. Sequenced input: sorted CD4+, CD8+, or CD8+CD57+ T cells (not recorded which) from PBMCs. The receptors derive from a human donor in good health.

This chain uses TRBV29-1 with TRBJ2-3; the D call may be TRBD1 or TRBD2 (5 bases each). Germline-derived CDR1 and CDR2 are SQVTM and ANQGSEA. The CDR3 spans 12 residues. Trimming removed 7 bases from V and 6 bases from J, with 14 bases in between. The CDR3 nucleotides are TGCAGCGCGGGACCCCTCGGGGATACGCAGTATTTT. The encoded protein is CSAGPLGDTQYF.

CDR3 sequence (DNA): TGCAGCGTTAGTGCTAGCGTAATCTACGAGCAGTACTTC. Protein product: CSVSASVIYEQYF. V gene TRBV29-1 combines with J gene TRBJ2-7; the D gene is possibly TRBD2 (6 bases). This CDR3 comprises 13 residues. Germline V CDR1 and CDR2: SQVTM, ANQGSEA. Deletions cut 5 bases from V and 3 bases from J, with 14 bases between.

Concerning this clonotype: This may be a read error: a much more frequent sequence differs by one nucleotide. This chain uses TRBV19 with TRBJ1-5; D not certain. Trimming took 9 bases from V and 1 from J, leaving 13 bases between them. Germline V lookup: CDR1 LNHDA, CDR2 SQIVND (reference sequence). CDR3 length: 14 residues. CDR3 DNA: TGTGCCAGCTGGGTGGCAGTCAGCAATCAGCCCCAGCATTTT. Translated: CASWVAVSNQPQHF.

V gene TRBV10-1 combines with J gene TRBJ2-1; 8 positions agree with TRBD2. V lost 0 bases, J lost 2 bases, and 3 bases stayed unmatched. CDR3 length: 16 amino acids. From germline, CDR1 is WNHNN and CDR2 SYGVQD (reference sequence). CDR3 amino acids: CASSESPLAAYNEQFF. The CDR3 DNA is TGCGCCAGCAGTGAGTCGCCACTAGCGGCCTACAATGAGCAGTTCTTC.

This chain connects TRBV18 to TRBJ1-3; tentatively, D is TRBD1 (6 bases). The germline V gene encodes CDR1 KGHSH and CDR2 LQKENI. This CDR3 contains 18 residues. V lost 3 bases and J lost 0, with 18 bases in between. CDR3 coding DNA: TGTGCCAGCTCACCGGTGCGGGACACCTTGGCCTCTGGAAACACCATATATTTT. Translating gives CASSPVRDTLASGNTIYF.

The chain has TRBV10-3 and TRBJ2-5, with 10 nucleotides matching TRBD2. V was clipped by 9 bases and J by 5 bases; unmatched bases: 12. The CDR3 spans 15 residues. The germline gives CDR1 ENHRY, CDR2 SYGVKD. In DNA form, the CDR3 reads TGTGCCATTCACCGGGGTAGCGGGGGGCGGGAGACCCAGTACTTC. Translation: CAIHRGSGGRETQYF.

At least ten counts were recorded for this clonotype. The chain recombines TRBV5-1 with TRBJ1-2; TRBD1 agrees at 10 bases. From germline, CDR1 is SGHRS and CDR2 YFSETQ. The length of the CDR3 is 14 residues. The junction had 1 base not matched to a gene; V was cut back by 4 bases and J by 1 base. The CDR3 loop reads CASSRDRGNYGYTF. The CDR3 DNA reads as TGCGCCAGCAGCAGGGACAGGGGTAACTATGGCTACACCTTC.

The rearrangement joins TRBV6-4 to TRBJ2-1; no reliable D call. The germline CDR1 and CDR2 sequences are MRHNA and SNTAGT. The CDR3 length is 16 residues. The V end lost 2 bases, the J end lost 0 bases, and 11 bases lay between the germline ends. CDR3 nucleotides: TGTGCCAGCAGTGACACCTTATTGAGCTCCTACAATGAGCAGTTCTTC. This gives the protein CASSDTLLSSYNEQFF.

The chain carries TRBV6-2 or TRBV6-3 and TRBJ2-7, with TRBD1 matching 7 bases. The germline V gene encodes CDR1 MNHEY and CDR2 SVGEGT. The CDR3 runs 14 residues. The trim removed 2 bases at V and 3 bases at J, leaving 4 bases unmatched. The CDR3, as DNA: TGTGCCAGCAGTTACCTCGGACAGGACTACGAGCAGTACTTC. Translating it yields CASSYLGQDYEQYF.

CDR3 sequence (DNA): TGTGCCATCAGTGAAGGTGCCGGGATAAATGAAAAACTGTTTTTT. Translated, it gives CAISEGAGINEKLFF. The chain employs TRBV10-3 and TRBJ1-4; no reliable D call. Germline CDR1 and CDR2: ENHRY and SYGVKD. The ends were cut back, 3 bases at V and 5 bases at J, with 13 bases in the middle. CDR3 length: 15 residues.

CDR3 protein: CASSEGKVSTNEKLFF. The CDR3 DNA reads TGTGCCAGCAGTGAAGGCAAGGTCTCGACTAATGAAAAACTGTTTTTT. The chain combines TRBV25-1 with TRBJ1-4; D gene uncertain. The CDR3 has 16 amino acids. V shed 2 bases and J shed 2 bases, with 12 bases lying between them. Germline CDR1 and CDR2: MGHDK and SYGVNS.

The chain is built from TRBV4-2 and TRBJ2-3, with D perhaps TRBD1 (6 bases). V lost 4 bases and J 4 bases, leaving 15 bases between the germline ends. CDR1 is LGHNA and CDR2 is YNFKEQ in the germline V gene. The CDR3 totals 15 residues. The CDR3 DNA is TGTGCCAGCAGCCCCCGGACAGTCGCGTCAGATACGCAGTATTTT. It translates to CASSPRTVASDTQYF.

CDR3: CATSGDSGRPQETQYF. CDR3 coding DNA: TGTGCCACCAGTGGGGATAGCGGGAGGCCCCAAGAGACCCAGTACTTC. The chain is built from TRBV24-1 and TRBJ2-5, with 10 bases lining up with TRBD2. The CDR3 covers 16 residues. The V gene end was trimmed by 5 bases and the J gene end by 1 base; junction bases not matched to a gene: 6. Germline V lookup: CDR1 KGHDR, CDR2 SFDVKD.

This clonotype was counted ten times or more. The chain couples TRBV6-5 to TRBJ2-7; 11 bases match TRBD2. CDR1 and CDR2 (germline): MNHEY, SVGAGI. This CDR3 is built from 17 residues. J was trimmed by 7 bases and V by 1 base; bases with no gene match: 12. CDR3 bases: TGTGCCAGCAGTTACTACCCGGTGGGGACTAGCGGAGGGGAGCAGTACTTC. It specifies CASSYYPVGTSGGEQYF.

There are many counts of this clonotype. This chain uses TRBV10-3 with TRBJ1-2; D is undetermined. The CDR3 extends over 16 amino acids. CDR1 and CDR2 from the germline V gene are ENHRY and SYGVKD. V was cut by 7 bases and J by 6 bases, with 24 bases left in between. The CDR3 sequence is CAITSALGDTRNGYTF. CDR3 bases: TGTGCCATCACCTCAGCCCTCGGAGACACCCGAAATGGCTACACCTTC.

J is TRBJ1-1 and V is TRBV15, with TRBD1 identical over 7 bases. This CDR3 is built from 14 residues. J was trimmed by 8 bases and V by 4 bases; bases with no gene match: 10. CDR1 and CDR2 from the germline V gene are LNHNV and YYDKDF (reference sequence). Here the CDR3 reads CATSTRTGATEAFF. CDR3 in DNA: TGTGCCACCAGCACAAGGACAGGTGCCACCGAAGCTTTCTTT.

The chain joins TRBV6-1 to TRBJ2-1; 8 bases match TRBD2. Germline lookup yields CDR1 MNHNS and CDR2 SASEGT. This CDR3 is 17 amino acids long. Trimming at V came to 7 bases and at J to 4 bases, leaving 15 bases not matched to a gene. DNA of the CDR3: TGTGCCAGCACCCCGGGGGTGCTAGCGGGCCCTTACAATGAGCAGTTCTTC. Translated, it gives CASTPGVLAGPYNEQFF.

This clonotype was observed a handful of times. This sequence joins TRBV7-2 and TRBJ1-5; D remains ambiguous. Germline loops: CDR1 SGHTA, CDR2 FQGNSA. The CDR3 length is 13 residues. Trimming removed 2 bases at V and 6 bases at J, with 8 bases between. CDR3 coding DNA: TGTGCCAGCAGCTTATGGGAGGGTCAGCCCCAGCATTTT. It yields the protein CASSLWEGQPQHF.

This clonotype was observed a few times. A much larger clone sits a single nucleotide away, making a read error possible. This sequence joins TRBV4-1 and TRBJ2-7, with D possibly called TRBD1 or TRBD2 (6 bases each). The ends were cut back, 0 bases at V and 7 bases at J, with 13 bases in the middle. The CDR3 consists of 14 residues. Germline V CDR1 and CDR2: MGHRA, YSYEKL. The CDR3, as DNA: TGCGCCAGCAGCCAAGATGGGGGGCTAGAGGAGCAGTACTTC. Its translation is CASSQDGGLEEQYF.

The chain combines TRBV24-1 with TRBJ1-1; D is uncertain. This CDR3 has 11 amino acids. Germline loops: CDR1 KGHDR, CDR2 SFDVKD. The ends were cut back, 6 bases at V and 3 bases at J, with 4 bases in the middle. Written as DNA, the CDR3 is TGTGCCACCAGTTTATACACTGAAGCTTTCTTT. It specifies CATSLYTEAFF.

There are many counts of this clonotype. This rearrangement joins TRBV12-3 or TRBV12-4 to TRBJ2-3, with a possible D match to TRBD2 (6 bases). V lost 1 base and J lost 8, with 13 bases in between. This CDR3 is built from 14 residues. CDR3 loop: CASSLGPSRGTQYF. CDR3 sequence (DNA): TGTGCCAGCAGTTTAGGGCCGTCGCGGGGTACGCAGTATTTT.

The chain uses TRBV19 and TRBJ1-1; weak D call: TRBD1 (5 bases). Between the trimmed V and J ends, which lost 4 bases and 1 base, there was a span of 10 bases. The germline CDR1 and CDR2 sequences are LNHDA and SQIVND (reference sequence). CDR3 length: 14 residues. CDR3 nucleotide sequence: TGTGCCAGTAGTAGGACAAGTTCGAACACTGAAGCTTTCTTT. Amino acid sequence: CASSRTSSNTEAFF.

Ten or more counts support this clonotype. The rearrangement uses TRBV11-2 and TRBJ2-7; D is undetermined. Looked up from germline, CDR1 is SGHAT and CDR2 is FQNNGV. V was shortened by 7 bases and J by 5 bases, with 21 bases between the two germline ends. The CDR3 extends over 15 amino acids. Here the CDR3 DNA reads TGTGCCAGCATCCAGCCACTCATTAACTCTAACGAGCAGTACTTC. Its translation is CASIQPLINSNEQYF.

This chain links TRBV20-1 with TRBJ2-1, with TRBD1 matching 8 bases. The CDR3 has 15 residues. The J segment lost 4 bases and the V segment lost 3 bases, leaving 8 bases of the junction unmatched. Germline V lookup: CDR1 DFQATT, CDR2 SNEGSKA (reference sequence). The CDR3 coding sequence is TGCAGTGCTAGGGTTAGGACAGGGCAATACAATGAGCAGTTCTTC. Translating it yields CSARVRTGQYNEQFF.

This clonotype was seen many times. This chain uses TRBV5-1 with TRBJ2-2; D gene ambiguous. CDR1 SGHRS and CDR2 YFSETQ come from the germline V gene. V was trimmed by 0 bases and J by 5 bases, leaving 8 bases between them. CDR3 size: 14 residues. CDR3 residues: CASSLVSMTGELFF. DNA of the CDR3: TGCGCCAGCAGCTTGGTCTCCATGACCGGGGAGCTGTTTTTT. The complete variable domain, with remaining parts taken from reference TRBV5-1 and TRBJ2-2, reads KAGVTQTPRYLIKTRGQQVTLSCSPISGHRSVSWYQQTPGQGLQFLFEYFSETQRNKGNFPGRFSGRQFSNSRSEMNVSTLELGDSALYLCASSLVSMTGELFFGEGSRLTVL.

V and J are TRBV7-9 and TRBJ1-4, with D unresolved. Deletions cut 3 bases from V and 13 bases from J, with 12 bases between. This CDR3 has 12 residues. Germline CDR1 SEHNR, CDR2 FQNEAQ (reference sequence). DNA for the CDR3: TGTGCCAGCAGCTTGGACGGGAGCGGACTGTTTTTT. Translation gives CASSLDGSGLFF.

This clonotype has ten or more counts. The genes are TRBV7-8 and TRBJ2-3; D is undetermined. CDR1 is SGHVS and CDR2 is FQNEAQ in the germline V gene. The V end was cut by 5 bases, the J end by 4 bases, with 16 bases between. The CDR3 covers 15 residues. As DNA, the CDR3 is TGTGCCAGCAGCCTAGTGGCACAGAGACCAGATACGCAGTATTTT. As protein: CASSLVAQRPDTQYF. Complete variable domain (other parts from reference TRBV7-8 and TRBJ2-3): GAGVSQSPRYKVAKRGQDVALRCDPISGHVSLFWYQQALGQGPEFLTYFQNEAQLDKSGLPSDRFFAERPEGSVSTLKIQRTQQEDSAVYLCASSLVAQRPDTQYFGPGTRLTVL.